This T cell receptor beta chain was recovered during a study of beta chain features in type 1 diabetes. Study as a whole: Some 99 million sorted cells were examined across all samples.

The J segment lost 6 bases and the V segment lost 0 bases, leaving 0 bases of the junction unmatched. CDR3 size: 14 residues. Germline lookup yields CDR1 SGHRS and CDR2 YFSETQ. Every isolated RNA sample was fully reverse transcribed, so sequencing captured expressed TCRB transcripts. The data were produced by immunoSEQ multiplex PCR, yet TCRdb's version contains in-frame clones alone and is incomplete. Among hundreds of thousands of clones listed, 15% to 20% were seen once. Stem cell-like memory, regulatory, central memory and naive CD4+ cells were sorted via CD45RO/CCR7/CD25/CD127/CD95/CD27. As for this clone: The sample carries other DNA sequences with the same CDR3.

The sequenced sample was naive CD4+ T cells from blood. This chain joins TRBV5-1 and TRBJ2-1; TRBD1 agrees at 10 bases. The sequence was collected from a woman aged 18-29 years in good health. CDR3 sequence: CASSLGTGGNEQFF. The CDR3 DNA reads TGCGCCAGCAGCTTGGGGACAGGGGGCAATGAGCAGTTCTTC. The full variable domain, in which reference TRBV5-1 and TRBJ2-1 provide the parts outside the CDR3, is KAGVTQTPRYLIKTRGQQVTLSCSPISGHRSVSWYQQTPGQGLQFLFEYFSETQRNKGNFPGRFSGRQFSNSRSEMNVSTLELGDSALYLCASSLGTGGNEQFFGPGTRLTVL.